The rows below give T cell receptor beta chains drawn from one sample of a study of TIL therapy for anti-PD-1-resistant metastatic lung cancer. Clones were sequenced by immunoSEQ multiplex PCR, and TCRdb holds only the in-frame ones, with some missing. The sample lists some 60,000 clones; about 73% were seen once. The starting material was blood, obtained at baseline. The receptors stem from a person aged 25 to 79 with non-small cell lung cancer. Each CDR3 is given with its conserved first and last residue. A D gene is named only where the DNA matches it firmly. A row's size may be missing; if present it is once, few, many or a size class.

len: 10
abundance: few
d_gene: .
j_gene: TRBJ2-3
v_gene: TRBV28
CDR3nt: TGTGCCACCTTTTCGGATACGCAGTATTTT
CDR3aa: CATFSDTQYF

len: 14
abundance: .
d_gene: .
j_gene: TRBJ2-2
v_gene: TRBV5-4
CDR3nt: TGTGCCAGCAGCCCAGGACCGAGCACCGGGGAGCTGTTTTTT
CDR3aa: CASSPGPSTGELFF

len: 13
abundance: .
d_gene: .
j_gene: TRBJ1-4
v_gene: TRBV11-1
CDR3nt: TGTGCCCGAATCGGCCTGGCTAATGAAAAACTGTTTTTT
CDR3aa: CARIGLANEKLFF

len: 15
abundance: .
d_gene: TRBD2
j_gene: TRBJ2-7
v_gene: TRBV27
CDR3nt: TGTGCCAGCAGACCACAGTTAGCGGGCCGATACGAGCAGTACTTC
CDR3aa: CASRPQLAGRYEQYF

len: 15
abundance: .
d_gene: TRBD1
j_gene: TRBJ2-7
v_gene: TRBV29-1
CDR3nt: TGCAGCGTTGGGGCCTGGGACAGGGGCTCCTACGAGCAGTACTTC
CDR3aa: CSVGAWDRGSYEQYF

len: 16
abundance: .
d_gene: .
j_gene: TRBJ1-5
v_gene: TRBV6-6
CDR3nt: TGTGCCAGCAGTTACCCGGGACAAGGGATAGGTCAGCCCCAGCATTTT
CDR3aa: CASSYPGQGIGQPQHF

len: 15
abundance: .
d_gene: .
j_gene: TRBJ2-6
v_gene: TRBV5-1
CDR3nt: TGCGCCAGCAGCGTCGGGGCCTCTGGGGCCAACGTCCTGACTTTC
CDR3aa: CASSVGASGANVLTF

len: 14
abundance: .
d_gene: .
j_gene: TRBJ1-1
v_gene: TRBV7-9
CDR3nt: TGTGCCAGCAGCTTAGGCCCGAGGGACACTGAAGCTTTCTTT
CDR3aa: CASSLGPRDTEAFF

len: 15
abundance: .
d_gene: TRBD1
j_gene: TRBJ1-1
v_gene: TRBV5-6
CDR3nt: TGTGCCAGCAGCAGGACAGGGTCGGCAGAAAGTGAAGCTTTCTTT
CDR3aa: CASSRTGSAESEAFF

len: 18
abundance: few
d_gene: TRBD2
j_gene: TRBJ2-5
v_gene: TRBV2
CDR3nt: TGTGCCAGCAGTGAAGCGTGGACTAGCGGGGGGGCCGGAGAGACCCAGTACTTC
CDR3aa: CASSEAWTSGGAGETQYF

len: 10
abundance: .
d_gene: .
j_gene: TRBJ2-5
v_gene: TRBV29-1
CDR3nt: TGCAGCGTTGAACAAGAGACCCAGTACTTC
CDR3aa: CSVEQETQYF

len: 14
abundance: .
d_gene: .
j_gene: TRBJ1-3
v_gene: TRBV28
CDR3nt: TGTGCCAGCAGTTCACAGGGCTCTGGAAACACCATATATTTT
CDR3aa: CASSSQGSGNTIYF

len: 14
abundance: .
d_gene: .
j_gene: TRBJ1-4
v_gene: TRBV5-6
CDR3nt: TGTGCCAGCAGCTGGCGTGGAACTAATGAAAAACTGTTTTTT
CDR3aa: CASSWRGTNEKLFF

len: 15
abundance: .
d_gene: .
j_gene: TRBJ2-1
v_gene: TRBV5-1
CDR3nt: TGCGCCAGCAGTGACGGTGGTTATCGCTACAATGAGCAGTTCTTC
CDR3aa: CASSDGGYRYNEQFF

len: 14
abundance: .
d_gene: .
j_gene: TRBJ2-7
v_gene: TRBV7-2
CDR3nt: TGTGCCAGCCGGCCCAGTACGGGAATGTACGAGCAGTACTTC
CDR3aa: CASRPSTGMYEQYF

len: 12
abundance: .
d_gene: .
j_gene: TRBJ2-5
v_gene: TRBV19
CDR3nt: TGTGCCAGTAGTAGTGATTCGGAGACCCAGTACTTC
CDR3aa: CASSSDSETQYF

len: 18
abundance: .
d_gene: TRBD2
j_gene: TRBJ2-5
v_gene: TRBV2
CDR3nt: TGTGCCAGCAGCCAATCAAGGGGTAGCGGGAGGGAGGGAGAGACCCAGTACTTC
CDR3aa: CASSQSRGSGREGETQYF

len: 13
abundance: .
d_gene: .
j_gene: TRBJ1-5
v_gene: TRBV19
CDR3nt: TGTGGCAGTCGGTCTTATAGCAATCAGCCCCAGCATTTT
CDR3aa: CGSRSYSNQPQHF

len: 14
abundance: .
d_gene: .
j_gene: TRBJ1-3
v_gene: TRBV14
CDR3nt: TGTGCCAGCAGCCAAAGACACTTTGGAAACACCATATATTTT
CDR3aa: CASSQRHFGNTIYF

len: 13
abundance: few
d_gene: .
j_gene: TRBJ2-7
v_gene: TRBV7-7
CDR3nt: TGTGCCAGCAGCTTAGCCGATTCCTACGAGCAGTACTTC
CDR3aa: CASSLADSYEQYF

len: 17
abundance: .
d_gene: TRBD2
j_gene: TRBJ2-3
v_gene: TRBV4-2
CDR3nt: TGTGCCAGCAGCCAAGGGCGAGCGGGGACTATACCAGATACGCAGTATTTT
CDR3aa: CASSQGRAGTIPDTQYF

len: 14
abundance: .
d_gene: .
j_gene: TRBJ2-3
v_gene: TRBV7-2
CDR3nt: TGTGCCAGCAGCTTCATAAGTATCACAGATACGCAGTATTTT
CDR3aa: CASSFISITDTQYF

len: 14
abundance: .
d_gene: .
j_gene: TRBJ2-7
v_gene: TRBV11-3
CDR3nt: TGTGCCAGCAGCTTGCGGACGGTGACCTACGAGCAGTACTTC
CDR3aa: CASSLRTVTYEQYF

len: 17
abundance: .
d_gene: .
j_gene: TRBJ2-7
v_gene: TRBV5-1
CDR3nt: TGCCATCACAACGAAACGACGGGACGAAGGTGGTCCTACGAGCAGTACTTC
CDR3aa: CHHNETTGRRWSYEQYF

len: 17
abundance: .
d_gene: TRBD2
j_gene: TRBJ2-4
v_gene: TRBV5-1
CDR3nt: TGCGCCAGCAGCGCGAGACTAGCGGGTGGAGCCAAAAACATTCAGTACTTC
CDR3aa: CASSARLAGGAKNIQYF

len: 20
abundance: once
d_gene: TRBD2
j_gene: TRBJ2-2
v_gene: TRBV10-3
CDR3nt: TGTGCCATCAGTGAGCCCCCGGGACTAGCGGGGGGTAAGAACACCGGGGAGCTGTTTTTT
CDR3aa: CAISEPPGLAGGKNTGELFF

len: 18
abundance: .
d_gene: .
j_gene: TRBJ1-2
v_gene: TRBV9
CDR3nt: TGTGCCAGCAGCCAATTTCAGGGGAGGGCCCAAGGAAGCTATGGCTACACCTTC
CDR3aa: CASSQFQGRAQGSYGYTF

len: 13
abundance: .
d_gene: .
j_gene: TRBJ1-1
v_gene: TRBV15
CDR3nt: TGTGCCACCAGCAGCCACAGGGACACTGAAGCTTTCTTT
CDR3aa: CATSSHRDTEAFF

len: 16
abundance: .
d_gene: TRBD1
j_gene: TRBJ2-7
v_gene: TRBV14
CDR3nt: TGTGCCAGCAGCCACCAAGACAGGGGGCTAGTGTACGAGCAGTACTTC
CDR3aa: CASSHQDRGLVYEQYF

len: 16
abundance: .
d_gene: .
j_gene: TRBJ2-5
v_gene: TRBV27
CDR3nt: TGTGCCAGCAGTTGGAACCCTCGGGGCCACCAAGAGACCCAGTACTTC
CDR3aa: CASSWNPRGHQETQYF

len: 17
abundance: .
d_gene: TRBD2
j_gene: TRBJ2-3
v_gene: TRBV29-1
CDR3nt: TGCAGCGTTGAATCACTAGCGGGAGTTGGGAGCACAGATACGCAGTATTTT
CDR3aa: CSVESLAGVGSTDTQYF

len: 13
abundance: .
d_gene: TRBD2
j_gene: TRBJ2-7
v_gene: TRBV9
CDR3nt: TGTGCCAGTTCGGGCGGGAGTCAACGCGAGCAGTACTTC
CDR3aa: CASSGGSQREQYF

len: 13
abundance: .
d_gene: .
j_gene: TRBJ2-2
v_gene: TRBV7-2
CDR3nt: TGTGCCAGCAGCTTAGGGGGAACCGGGGAGCTGTTTTTT
CDR3aa: CASSLGGTGELFF

len: 13
abundance: .
d_gene: .
j_gene: TRBJ1-5
v_gene: TRBV7-6
CDR3nt: TGTGCCAGCAGCTTAGGCCCAGATCAGCCCCAGCATTTT
CDR3aa: CASSLGPDQPQHF

len: 16
abundance: .
d_gene: .
j_gene: TRBJ1-6
v_gene: TRBV4-3
CDR3nt: TGCGCCAGCAGCCAAGATGCCAACTCCTATAATTCACCCCTCCACTTT
CDR3aa: CASSQDANSYNSPLHF

len: 15
abundance: .
d_gene: TRBD2
j_gene: TRBJ2-7
v_gene: TRBV28
CDR3nt: TGTGCCAGCAGTTCCGTTAGCGGGGGGGCCTACGAGCAGTACTTC
CDR3aa: CASSSVSGGAYEQYF

len: 14
abundance: .
d_gene: .
j_gene: TRBJ2-5
v_gene: TRBV7-2
CDR3nt: TGTGCCAGCAGCCCTCGGAGGGCCCAAGAGACCCAGTACTTC
CDR3aa: CASSPRRAQETQYF

len: 16
abundance: .
d_gene: .
j_gene: TRBJ1-3
v_gene: TRBV5-1
CDR3nt: TGCGCCAGCAGCTTGGAGGTCGGCGGCTCTGGAAACACCATATATTTT
CDR3aa: CASSLEVGGSGNTIYF

len: 16
abundance: .
d_gene: .
j_gene: TRBJ1-1
v_gene: TRBV18
CDR3nt: TGTGCCAGCTCACCGACTGTACGAAGGGGGGGCACTGAAGCTTTCTTT
CDR3aa: CASSPTVRRGGTEAFF

len: 16
abundance: .
d_gene: TRBD2
j_gene: TRBJ2-3
v_gene: TRBV27
CDR3nt: TGTGCCAGCAGTTTATCCAGCGGGAGGGCCCCAGATACGCAGTATTTT
CDR3aa: CASSLSSGRAPDTQYF

len: 17
abundance: few
d_gene: TRBD1
j_gene: TRBJ1-2
v_gene: TRBV2
CDR3nt: TGTGCCAGCCTAAGGGGGCAGGGTTTCTCAGGCAACTATGGCTACACCTTC
CDR3aa: CASLRGQGFSGNYGYTF

len: 14
abundance: .
d_gene: TRBD1
j_gene: TRBJ2-7
v_gene: TRBV18
CDR3nt: TGTGCCAGCTCACAGGGGGCAGGGTCCTACGAGCAGTACTTC
CDR3aa: CASSQGAGSYEQYF

len: 15
abundance: .
d_gene: .
j_gene: TRBJ2-7
v_gene: TRBV5-4
CDR3nt: TGTGCCAGCAGCGAAGGGACATCAAGGGTCTACGAGCAGTACTTC
CDR3aa: CASSEGTSRVYEQYF

len: 15
abundance: .
d_gene: TRBD1
j_gene: TRBJ1-6
v_gene: TRBV6-5
CDR3nt: TGTGCCAGCAGTCAACCGACAGGGGGGAATTCACCCCTCCACTTT
CDR3aa: CASSQPTGGNSPLHF

len: 13
abundance: few
d_gene: TRBD1
j_gene: TRBJ1-1
v_gene: TRBV2
CDR3nt: TGTGCCAGTTACAGACAGGGTCGGGGTGAAGCTTTCTTT
CDR3aa: CASYRQGRGEAFF

len: 14
abundance: .
d_gene: .
j_gene: TRBJ2-2
v_gene: TRBV5-4
CDR3nt: TGTGCCAGCAGTAAAGACAAGAACACCGGGGAGCTGTTTTTT
CDR3aa: CASSKDKNTGELFF

len: 14
abundance: .
d_gene: .
j_gene: TRBJ1-1
v_gene: TRBV6-5
CDR3nt: TGTGCCAGCAGTTACGGACAGCCTGTCACTGAAGCTTTCTTT
CDR3aa: CASSYGQPVTEAFF

len: 14
abundance: .
d_gene: TRBD1
j_gene: TRBJ1-4
v_gene: TRBV28
CDR3nt: TGTGCCAGCAGTTCCGGGACAGTAAAGGAAAAACTGTTTTTT
CDR3aa: CASSSGTVKEKLFF

len: 16
abundance: .
d_gene: TRBD1
j_gene: TRBJ1-4
v_gene: TRBV9
CDR3nt: TGTGCCAGCAGCGAGAGACAGGGGTACAAGGATGAAAAACTGTTTTTT
CDR3aa: CASSERQGYKDEKLFF

len: 16
abundance: few
d_gene: TRBD2
j_gene: TRBJ2-1
v_gene: TRBV12-5
CDR3nt: TGTGCTAGTGGTTTGTCAACGGGGGGGCCGGTCGATGAGCAGTTCTTC
CDR3aa: CASGLSTGGPVDEQFF

len: 13
abundance: .
d_gene: TRBD2
j_gene: TRBJ2-4
v_gene: TRBV9
CDR3nt: TGTGCCAGCAGCGCGGGAGGGGGGAACATTCAGTACTTC
CDR3aa: CASSAGGGNIQYF

len: 15
abundance: .
d_gene: TRBD1
j_gene: TRBJ1-5
v_gene: TRBV19
CDR3nt: TGTGCCAGTAGTATGGGACAGACAATCAATCAGCCCCAGCATTTT
CDR3aa: CASSMGQTINQPQHF

len: 14
abundance: few
d_gene: TRBD1
j_gene: TRBJ1-2
v_gene: TRBV4-3
CDR3nt: TGCGCCAGCAGCCGCGGACAGGGGAACTATGGCTACACCTTC
CDR3aa: CASSRGQGNYGYTF

len: 13
abundance: .
d_gene: TRBD1
j_gene: TRBJ2-7
v_gene: TRBV25-1
CDR3nt: TGTGCCAGCAGGAGGACAGGGGCCTACGAGCAGTACTTC
CDR3aa: CASRRTGAYEQYF

len: 15
abundance: .
d_gene: .
j_gene: TRBJ2-7
v_gene: TRBV13
CDR3nt: TGTGCCAGCAGCTTAGCAGGGCGGGGGCACTACGAGCAGTACTTC
CDR3aa: CASSLAGRGHYEQYF

len: 16
abundance: .
d_gene: .
j_gene: TRBJ2-3
v_gene: TRBV5-4
CDR3nt: TGTGCCAGCACCCCACCCGGACTATCAACCACAGATACGCAGTATTTT
CDR3aa: CASTPPGLSTTDTQYF

len: 15
abundance: .
d_gene: .
j_gene: TRBJ2-2
v_gene: TRBV4-1
CDR3nt: TGCGCCACCTCCGGTGTGACACTGAACACCGGGGAGCTGTTTTTT
CDR3aa: CATSGVTLNTGELFF

len: 15
abundance: .
d_gene: .
j_gene: TRBJ1-1
v_gene: TRBV7-6
CDR3nt: TGTGCCAGCAGCCCGCTCGCGGGGGCGGGCACTGAAGCTTTCTTT
CDR3aa: CASSPLAGAGTEAFF

len: 16
abundance: .
d_gene: TRBD1
j_gene: TRBJ2-1
v_gene: TRBV7-2
CDR3nt: TGTGCCAGCAGCCCCAGACAGGGTTTGGTGGGCAATGAGCAGTTCTTC
CDR3aa: CASSPRQGLVGNEQFF